This T cell receptor (beta chain) was sequenced during a study of vaccination effects on CD4 cells after COVID-19. Sequenced by immunoSEQ multiplex PCR; TCRdb stores in-frame clones only, minus some. The sample includes about 45,000 clones, 60% to 80% of them seen just once. Subsequent to approximately 11 days of culture, CD4+ T cells were isolated. About this clone: Its antigen is as yet unknown.

The source of this sequence is a human donor who had a prior SARS-CoV-2 infection. Source: CD4+ T cells from PBMCs cultured without peptide, taken before COVID-19 vaccination.

The CDR3 nucleotides are TGTGCCAGCAGTGAAGCGGGGGGCGTTGGGACTGAAGCTTTCTTT. Translating it yields CASSEAGGVGTEAFF. The rearrangement links TRBV6-1 to TRBJ1-1, with a tentative D call TRBD1 (6 bases). Trimming left V 0 bases short and J 5 bases short, with 13 bases between. Germline V gene lookup returns CDR1 MNHNS and CDR2 SASEGT. The CDR3 consists of 15 residues.